This TCR beta chain was recovered during a study of blood T cell repertoires in COVID-19. Study context: The origin of the acute and convalescent COVID-19 samples was the United States, Italy and Spain. Sources were T cells, B-cell-depleted T cells, or PBMCs; the material itself was cDNA or gDNA.

As handled by the study authors: Cell counts per sample came from amplifying reference gene primers. The data were produced by immunoSEQ multiplex PCR, yet TCRdb's version contains in-frame clones alone and is incomplete. The D gene and trimming were derived from the DNA, and the V and J assignments and clone size from that table. The sample holds about 49,000 clones, 70% to 90% seen once. Per germline, CDR1 MNHEY and CDR2 SVGAGI. CDR3 length: 15 residues. V shed 4 bases, J shed 4 bases, and the junction held 9 bases outside the gene matches. The TCR comes from a human donor in a cohort sampled during active COVID-19. The sequenced material came from peripheral blood. The V gene is TRBV6-5, the J gene TRBJ2-7; 8 nucleotides line up with TRBD2. The DNA for the CDR3 is TGTGCCAGCAGTTTAGCGGGGCAGGAAGGTTACGAGCAGTACTTC. This gives the protein CASSLAGQEGYEQYF.